This section outlines one T cell receptor (beta chain) sequence together with its context. This sample is drawn from a study of blood T cell repertoires in COVID-19. On the study more broadly: Acute and convalescent COVID-19 samples came from the United States, Italy and Spain. The analysed material was cDNA or gDNA that came from T cells, B-cell-depleted T cells, or PBMCs.

Authors' methods: Reference gene primer amplification in the assay estimated nucleated cell counts. The method was immunoSEQ multiplex PCR; TCRdb's version includes in-frame clones alone and lacks a portion of them. From that table come the V and J calls and clone size; the DNA was used to work out D and trimming. The table has 150,000 to 200,000 clones, about four fifths seen once. The V segment lost 4 bases and the J segment 9 bases; nucleotides outside the gene matches: 16. The V gene's germline CDR1 is SGDLS and CDR2 YYNGEE. The length of the CDR3 is 16 residues. The V gene is TRBV9, the J gene TRBJ2-3; TRBD2 aligns across 8 bases. Sequenced: peripheral blood. The TCR originated in a woman between 70 and 85 years old with COVID-19, enrolled during active disease. The CDR3 region has the DNA TGTGCCAGCAGCCCCCCCTTTAGCGGGATAAAGGAAACGCAGTATTTT. Encoded protein: CASSPPFSGIKETQYF.